This record covers a single T cell receptor (beta chain). Its antigen is as yet unknown. The data are from a study of CD8 T cells in Susac syndrome. About the research overall: Susac syndrome patients were untreated, on corticosteroids with some adding intravenous immunoglobulin, or on intravenous immunoglobulin only.

Blood CD8+ and CD4+ T cells underwent high-throughput TCR beta sequencing. RNA was extracted with the RNeasy kit, and a quantity of about 0.45 to 1 ug was reverse transcribed using random hexamers. Amplification of TCR beta CDR3 used immunoSEQ multiplex PCR across 54 Vbeta and 13 Jbeta. TCRdb re-derived calls from the immunoSEQ multiplex PCR reads in MiXCR, one entry per CDR3 protein. In the table there are over 150,000 distinct CDR3 sequences, just under 95% of which are singletons. Study conclusions and caveats: CD4+ T cell repertoires in Susac syndrome exhibited no evidence of clonal expansion.

The TCR sequence derives from a human donor with Susac syndrome. The sample comprised CD4+ T cells from PBMCs.

The CDR3 protein is CSARGSSGGSQETQYF. CDR3 sequence (DNA): TGCAGTGCTAGAGGGTCTAGCGGGGGGTCCCAAGAGACCCAGTACTTC. The chain carries TRBV20-1 and TRBJ2-5, with 11 nucleotides matching TRBD2. Germline CDR1 DFQATT, CDR2 SNEGSKA (reference sequence). J lost 1 base, V lost 1 base, and 5 bases had no gene match. The CDR3 has 16 residues.